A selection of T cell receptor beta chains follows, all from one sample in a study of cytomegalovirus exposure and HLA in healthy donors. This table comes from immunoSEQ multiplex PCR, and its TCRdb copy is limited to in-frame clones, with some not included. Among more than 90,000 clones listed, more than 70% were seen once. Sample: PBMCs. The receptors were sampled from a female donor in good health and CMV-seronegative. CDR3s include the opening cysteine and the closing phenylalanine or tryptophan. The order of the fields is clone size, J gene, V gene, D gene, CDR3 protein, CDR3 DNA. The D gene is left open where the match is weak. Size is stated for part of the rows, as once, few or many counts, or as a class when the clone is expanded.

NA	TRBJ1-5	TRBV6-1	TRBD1	CASSEDARGHSNQPQHF	TGTGCCAGCAGTGAAGATGCCAGGGGGCATAGCAATCAGCCCCAGCATTTT
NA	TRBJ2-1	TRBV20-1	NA	CSASGREEQFF	TGCAGTGCTAGCGGGAGAGAGGAGCAGTTCTTC
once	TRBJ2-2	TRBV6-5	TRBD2	CASKRLAETGELFF	TGTGCCAGCAAGAGACTAGCGGAAACCGGGGAGCTGTTTTTT
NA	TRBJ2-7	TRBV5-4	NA	CASSRWTVSGTYYEQYF	TGTGCCAGCAGCCGTTGGACAGTGTCGGGGACGTACTACGAGCAGTACTTC
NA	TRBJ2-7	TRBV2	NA	CASIQSYEQYF	TGTGCCAGCATCCAATCCTACGAGCAGTACTTC
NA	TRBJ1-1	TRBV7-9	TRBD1	CSSSFQQGGETEAFF	TGTTCCAGCAGCTTCCAACAGGGGGGGGAAACTGAAGCTTTCTTT
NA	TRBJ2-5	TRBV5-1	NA	CASSLASGRAEGETQYF	TGCGCCAGCAGCTTGGCCTCCGGCCGAGCGGAGGGGGAGACCCAGTACTTC
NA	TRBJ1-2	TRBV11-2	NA	CASSPDQVRGYGYTF	TGTGCCAGCAGCCCCGACCAAGTCAGAGGCTATGGCTACACCTTC
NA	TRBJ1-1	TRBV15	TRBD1	CATSSGQVSNTEAFF	TGTGCCACCAGCAGCGGACAGGTTTCGAACACTGAAGCTTTCTTT
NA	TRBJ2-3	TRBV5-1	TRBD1	CASSLGGKGARLTDTQYF	TGCGCCAGCAGCTTGGGGGGTAAGGGGGCGCGACTGACAGATACGCAGTATTTT
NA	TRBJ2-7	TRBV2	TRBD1	CASSEEGQGNEQYF	TGTGCCAGCAGTGAAGAGGGACAGGGGAACGAGCAGTACTTC
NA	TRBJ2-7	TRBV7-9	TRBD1	CASNPTGSYEQYF	TGTGCCAGCAACCCGACAGGGTCCTACGAGCAGTACTTC
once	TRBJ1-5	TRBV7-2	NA	CASSLASGGGNQPQHF	TGTGCCAGCAGCTTAGCGTCGGGGGGGGGCAATCAGCCCCAGCATTTT
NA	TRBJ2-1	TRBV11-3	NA	CASSLSTNNEQFF	TGTGCCAGCAGCCTGTCGACAAATAATGAGCAGTTCTTC
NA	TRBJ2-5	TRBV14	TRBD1	CASRGQGEETQYF	TGTGCCAGCAGGGGACAGGGGGAAGAGACCCAGTACTTC
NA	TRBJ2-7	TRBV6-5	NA	CASSYSEGLTYEQYF	TGTGCCAGCAGTTACTCGGAGGGTCTAACCTACGAGCAGTACTTC
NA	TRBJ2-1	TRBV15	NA	CATSNPAGLYNEQFF	TGTGCCACCAGCAATCCAGCGGGCCTCTACAATGAGCAGTTCTTC
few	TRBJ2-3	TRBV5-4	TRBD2	CASSSRLAGTSTDTQYF	TGTGCCAGCAGCTCCCGACTAGCGGGTACTAGCACAGATACGCAGTATTTT
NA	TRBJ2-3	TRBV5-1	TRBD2	CASSRLAGEADTQYF	TGCGCCAGCAGCCGACTAGCGGGAGAAGCGGATACGCAGTATTTT
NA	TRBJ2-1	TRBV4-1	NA	CASSQVQVSYNEQFF	TGCGCCAGCAGCCAAGTACAGGTCTCCTACAATGAGCAGTTCTTC
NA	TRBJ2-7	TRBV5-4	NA	CASSLGGIMLSYEQYF	TGTGCCAGCAGCTTGGGCGGAATAATGCTGTCCTACGAGCAGTACTTC
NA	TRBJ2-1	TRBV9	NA	CASSVVTDSYNEQFF	TGTGCCAGCAGCGTAGTGACAGACTCCTACAATGAGCAGTTCTTC
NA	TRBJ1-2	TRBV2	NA	CASSGPDQGDYGYTF	TGTGCCAGCAGTGGCCCAGACCAGGGCGACTATGGCTACACCTTC
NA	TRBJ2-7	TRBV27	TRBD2	CASQPSGRAASVGQYF	TGTGCCAGCCAGCCTAGCGGGAGGGCCGCCTCGGTAGGGCAGTACTTC
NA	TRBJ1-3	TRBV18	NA	CASSPSDTGNTIYF	TGTGCCAGCTCACCCTCTGACACTGGAAACACCATATATTTT
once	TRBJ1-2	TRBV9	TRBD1	CASSVGGAGGYGYTF	TGTGCCAGCAGCGTAGGCGGGGCAGGGGGCTATGGCTACACCTTC
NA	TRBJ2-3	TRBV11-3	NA	CASSSPYSTDTQYF	TGTGCCAGCAGCTCCCCCTACAGCACAGATACGCAGTATTTT
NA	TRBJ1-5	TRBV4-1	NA	CASRGWGRDQPQHF	TGCGCCAGCAGAGGATGGGGGAGGGATCAGCCCCAGCATTTT